This T cell receptor (beta chain) was sequenced for a study of CD8+ T cells in alopecia areata. Study summary: The tofacitinib course ran for 6 to 18 months and was followed by 6 months off drug.

The treatment was: oral pan-JAK inhibitor, 5-10 mg twice daily. Study-wide results and caveats: Tissue-resident alphabeta T cells belonging to normal skin likewise get sequenced within scalp specimens.

Following RNA extraction, reverse transcription yielded cDNA that acted as the sequencing template. Assay used: immunoSEQ multiplex PCR; TCRdb lists only in-frame clones, some missing. The sample includes around 100,000 clones, about nine tenths seen only once; the top ten take 11%. A word on this clone: Its target is not known.

The CDR3 has 14 amino acids. Germline lookup yields CDR1 MNHEY and CDR2 SMNVEV (reference sequence). Trimming shortened V by 5 bases and J by 1 base, and 8 bases separated the two germline ends. This receptor was taken from a human donor with alopecia areata. The specimen was CD8+ T cells sorted from blood, collected at roughly week 30, from a patient treated with tofacitinib. This chain joins TRBV27 and TRBJ2-2, with D maybe TRBD1 (5 bases). CDR3 in amino acids: CASSRGQNTGELFF. The CDR3 bases are TGTGCCAGCAGTCGCGGACAGAACACCGGGGAGCTGTTTTTT.